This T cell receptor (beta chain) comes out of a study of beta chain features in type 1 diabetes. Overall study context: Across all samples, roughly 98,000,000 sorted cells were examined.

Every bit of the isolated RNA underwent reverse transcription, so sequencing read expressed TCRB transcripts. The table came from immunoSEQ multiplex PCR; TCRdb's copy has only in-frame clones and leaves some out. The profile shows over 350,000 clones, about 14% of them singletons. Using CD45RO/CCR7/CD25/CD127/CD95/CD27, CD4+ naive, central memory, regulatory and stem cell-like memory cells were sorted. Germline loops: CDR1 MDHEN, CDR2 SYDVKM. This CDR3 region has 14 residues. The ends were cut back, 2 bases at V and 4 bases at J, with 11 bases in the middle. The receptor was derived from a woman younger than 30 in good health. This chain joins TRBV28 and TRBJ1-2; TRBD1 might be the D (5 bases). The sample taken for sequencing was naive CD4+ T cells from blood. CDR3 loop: CASSLPIGGYGYTF. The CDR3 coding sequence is TGTGCCAGCAGTTTACCCATCGGGGGCTATGGCTACACCTTC.